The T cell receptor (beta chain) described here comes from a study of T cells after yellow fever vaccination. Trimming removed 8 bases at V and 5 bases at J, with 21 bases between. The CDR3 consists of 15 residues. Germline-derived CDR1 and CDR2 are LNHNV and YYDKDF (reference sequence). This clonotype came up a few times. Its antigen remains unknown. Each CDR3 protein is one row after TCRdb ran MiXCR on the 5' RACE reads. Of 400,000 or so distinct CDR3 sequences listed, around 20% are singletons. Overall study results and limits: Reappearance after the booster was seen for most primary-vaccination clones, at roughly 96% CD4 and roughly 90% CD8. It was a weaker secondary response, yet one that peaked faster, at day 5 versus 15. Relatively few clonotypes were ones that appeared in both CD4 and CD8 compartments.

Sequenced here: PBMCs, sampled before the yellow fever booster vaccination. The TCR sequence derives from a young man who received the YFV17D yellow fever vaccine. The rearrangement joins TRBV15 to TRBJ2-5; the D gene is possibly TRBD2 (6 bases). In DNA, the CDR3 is TGTGCCACCGCCGACTCGGGACTCAAATGGGAGACCCAGTACTTC. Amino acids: CATADSGLKWETQYF.